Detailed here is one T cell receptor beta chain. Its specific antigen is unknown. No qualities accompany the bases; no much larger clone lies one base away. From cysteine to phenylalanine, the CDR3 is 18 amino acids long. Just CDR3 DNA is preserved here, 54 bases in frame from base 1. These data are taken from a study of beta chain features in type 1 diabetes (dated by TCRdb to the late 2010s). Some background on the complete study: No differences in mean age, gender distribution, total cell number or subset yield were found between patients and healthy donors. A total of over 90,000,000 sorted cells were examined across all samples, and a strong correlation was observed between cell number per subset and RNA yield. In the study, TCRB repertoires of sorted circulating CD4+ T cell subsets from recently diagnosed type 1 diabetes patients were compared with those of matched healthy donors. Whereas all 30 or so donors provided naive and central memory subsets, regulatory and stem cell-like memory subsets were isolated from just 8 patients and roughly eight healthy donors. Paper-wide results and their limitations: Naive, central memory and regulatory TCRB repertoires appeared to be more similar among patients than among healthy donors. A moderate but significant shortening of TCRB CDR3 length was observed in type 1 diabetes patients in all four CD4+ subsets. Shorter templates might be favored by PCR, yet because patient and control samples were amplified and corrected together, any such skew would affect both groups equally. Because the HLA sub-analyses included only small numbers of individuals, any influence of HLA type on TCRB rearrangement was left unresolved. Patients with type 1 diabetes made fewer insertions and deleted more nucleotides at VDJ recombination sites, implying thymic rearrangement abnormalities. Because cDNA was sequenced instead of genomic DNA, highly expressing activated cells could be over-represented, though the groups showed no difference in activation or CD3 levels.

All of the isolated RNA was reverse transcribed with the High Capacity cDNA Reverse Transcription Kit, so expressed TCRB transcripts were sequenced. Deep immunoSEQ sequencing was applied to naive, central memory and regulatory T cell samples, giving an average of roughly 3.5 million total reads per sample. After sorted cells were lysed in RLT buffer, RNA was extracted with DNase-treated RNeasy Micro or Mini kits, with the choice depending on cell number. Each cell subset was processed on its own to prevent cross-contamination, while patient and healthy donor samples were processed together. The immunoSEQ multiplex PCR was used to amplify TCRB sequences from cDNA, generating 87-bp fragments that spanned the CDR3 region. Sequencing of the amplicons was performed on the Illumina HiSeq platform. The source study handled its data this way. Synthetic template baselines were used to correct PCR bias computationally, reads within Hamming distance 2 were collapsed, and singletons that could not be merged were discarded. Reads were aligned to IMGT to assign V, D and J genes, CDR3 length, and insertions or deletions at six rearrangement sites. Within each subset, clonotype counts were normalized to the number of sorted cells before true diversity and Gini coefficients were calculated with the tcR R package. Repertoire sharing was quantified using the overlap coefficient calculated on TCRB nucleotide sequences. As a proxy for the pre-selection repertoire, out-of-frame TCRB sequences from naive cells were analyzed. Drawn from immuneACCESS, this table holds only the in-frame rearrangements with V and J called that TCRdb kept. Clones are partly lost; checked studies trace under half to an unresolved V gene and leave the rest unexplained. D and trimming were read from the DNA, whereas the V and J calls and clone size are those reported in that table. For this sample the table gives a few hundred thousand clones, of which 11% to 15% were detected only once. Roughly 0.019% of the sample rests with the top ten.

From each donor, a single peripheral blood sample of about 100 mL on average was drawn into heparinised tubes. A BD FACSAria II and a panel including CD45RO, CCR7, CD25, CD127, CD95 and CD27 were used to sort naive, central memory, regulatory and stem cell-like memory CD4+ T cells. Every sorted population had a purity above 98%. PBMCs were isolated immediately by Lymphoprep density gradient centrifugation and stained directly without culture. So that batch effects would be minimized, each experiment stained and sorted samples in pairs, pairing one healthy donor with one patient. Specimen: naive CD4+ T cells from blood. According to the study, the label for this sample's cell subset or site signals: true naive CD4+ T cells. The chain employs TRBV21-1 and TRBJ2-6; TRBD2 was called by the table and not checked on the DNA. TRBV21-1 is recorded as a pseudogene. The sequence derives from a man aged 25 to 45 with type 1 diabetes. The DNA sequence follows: TGTGCCAGCAGCAAACCTGGGCAGACTATCTCTGGGGCCAACGTCCTGACTTTC. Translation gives CASSKPGQTISGANVLTF.